The T cell receptor (beta chain) under discussion was sequenced for a study of radiotherapy plus CTLA-4 blockade in lung cancer. V dropped 2 bases and J dropped 5 bases, with 11 bases sitting between them. From germline, CDR1 is SGHTA and CDR2 FQGTGA. The CDR3 is 14 residues long. The protocol was immunoSEQ multiplex PCR, while the TCRdb copy is restricted to in-frame clones and leaves out a portion. The repertoire has about 60,000 clones, around 80% of them found once; the top ten carry 4%. With respect to this clone: As yet, its antigen is unknown.

Study-wide results and caveats: Some TCR clones had been derived from tumors. These clones expanded in peripheral blood after radiotherapy plus ipilimumab.

This receptor was obtained from a human donor with non-small cell lung cancer who had a partial response to radiotherapy plus ipilimumab. This chain joins TRBV7-3 and TRBJ2-3, with D possibly matching TRBD2 (7 bases). Sample: peripheral blood, taken from a patient treated with radiotherapy plus ipilimumab. Written as DNA, the CDR3 is TGTGCCAGCAGCTTAGCGGGGGCGGGAGATACGCAGTATTTT. Translated, it gives CASSLAGAGDTQYF.